This T cell receptor (delta chain) originates from a study of gamma-delta T cells after stem cell transplantation. Germline lookup yields CDR1 GEAIGNYY and CDR2 EKD. This CDR3 contains 19 residues. Germline trimming cut 3 bases from V and 8 bases from J; bases unmatched to any gene: 18. This clone occurred a few times. TCRdb called clones anew from the RT-PCR reads with CATT. The data contain more than 4,500 delta-chain clones, 9.8% of them seen just once; the ten biggest clones take up about 12%. The receptor was derived from a human donor. It is not recorded whose cells these are; they may come from a transplant donor. This sequence joins TRDV2 and TRDJ3, with 7 bases identical to TRDD3. Specimen: gamma-delta T cells. CDR3: CACDSRYWGQGTYTRQMFF. In nucleotides, the CDR3 is TGTGCCTGTGACTCCCGCTACTGGGGACAAGGGACCTACACCCGACAGATGTTTTTC.